The 22 T cell receptor beta chains reported below all come from one sample, sequenced in a study of CD8+ T cells in alopecia areata. cDNA reverse transcribed from extracted RNA served as the sequencing template. The protocol was immunoSEQ multiplex PCR, while the TCRdb copy is restricted to in-frame clones and leaves out a portion. The sample has 180,000 or so clones; about three fifths are singletons. Described treatment: oral pan-JAK inhibitor, 5-10 mg twice daily. The specimen was CD4+ T cells sorted from blood, collected between weeks 55 and 65, from a patient treated with tofacitinib. All receptors derive from a human donor with alopecia areata.

This chain links TRBV19 with TRBJ1-5; D uncertain. V was trimmed by 4 bases and J by 7 bases, leaving 17 bases between them. The CDR3 consists of 15 residues. CDR1 and CDR2 from the germline V gene are LNHDA and SQIVND (reference sequence). CDR3 loop: CASSTGIGKSQPQHF. CDR3 coding DNA: TGTGCCAGTAGTACGGGCATTGGTAAGAGCCAGCCCCAGCATTTT.

V gene TRBV30 combines with J gene TRBJ2-3; 9 nucleotides agree with TRBD1. The CDR3 totals 16 residues. V was clipped by 3 bases and J by 2 bases; unmatched bases: 9. The germline V gene encodes CDR1 GTSNPN and CDR2 SVGIG (reference sequence). CDR3 residues: CAWRVRGTGYTDTQYF. In nucleotides, the CDR3 is TGTGCCTGGAGGGTGCGGGGGACAGGGTACACAGATACGCAGTATTTT.

This clone was observed a few times. V usage is TRBV10-3 and J usage is TRBJ1-5; perhaps TRBD1 as D (5 bases). Germline lookup yields CDR1 ENHRY and CDR2 SYGVKD. The CDR3 spans 14 residues. The germline V and J ends were trimmed by 2 bases and 2 bases, with 7 bases remaining between them. CDR3 region: CAISEGARNQPQHF. In nucleotides, the CDR3 is TGTGCCATCAGTGAGGGGGCTCGCAATCAGCCCCAGCATTTT.

This chain links TRBV5-1 with TRBJ2-7, with a weak D call TRBD2 (5 bases). The CDR3 length is 14 residues. Trimming took 5 bases from V and 2 from J, leaving 14 bases between them. CDR1 SGHRS and CDR2 YFSETQ come from the germline V gene. CDR3 residues: CASRSYGDTYEQYF. CDR3 DNA sequence: TGCGCCAGCAGGAGCTACGGGGATACCTACGAGCAGTACTTC.

The genes are TRBV15 and TRBJ2-7, with D hard to call. This CDR3 comprises 13 residues. The ends were cut back, 4 bases at V and 3 bases at J, with 10 bases in the middle. CDR1 and CDR2 (germline): LNHNV, YYDKDF (reference sequence). The DNA for the CDR3 is TGTGCCACCAGCAAAGACGGACGCTACGAGCAGTACTTC. Translated, it gives CATSKDGRYEQYF.

This clone was observed a few times. The chain employs TRBV5-1 and TRBJ1-1; 7 bases fit TRBD1. The length of the CDR3 is 14 residues. Germline CDR1 is SGHRS and CDR2 is YFSETQ. V was pared by 4 bases and J by 3 bases, with 6 bases of the junction left unmatched. The CDR3 region is CASSIRDSYTEAFF. DNA for the CDR3: TGCGCCAGCAGCATACGGGACAGTTACACTGAAGCTTTCTTT.

V gene TRBV29-1 combines with J gene TRBJ1-3; D is undetermined. V was pared by 4 bases and J by 0 bases, with 10 bases between. This CDR3 comprises 14 residues. Germline assignment: CDR1 SQVTM and CDR2 ANQGSEA. The CDR3 here is CSVVTDYSGNTIYF. The CDR3 bases are TGCAGCGTTGTGACGGACTACTCTGGAAACACCATATATTTT.

The gene calls are TRBV15 and TRBJ2-5; D is perhaps TRBD1 or TRBD2 (5 bases each). The germline V and J ends were trimmed by 2 bases and 4 bases, with 11 bases remaining between them. Germline V gene data show CDR1 as LNHNV and CDR2 as YYDKDF (reference sequence). The CDR3 is made up of 14 amino acids. The CDR3: CATSRTYGGETQYF. Here the CDR3 DNA reads TGTGCCACCAGCAGAACCTATGGGGGAGAGACCCAGTACTTC.

This clone appeared once. V gene TRBV5-1 combines with J gene TRBJ2-7, with 8 bases that match TRBD2. The CDR3 totals 15 residues. The germline V gene encodes CDR1 SGHRS and CDR2 YFSETQ. Trimming cost V 5 bases and J 0 bases; bases outside gene matches: 7. The CDR3 sequence: CASRFVAGSSYEQYF. The CDR3 DNA reads as TGCGCCAGCAGATTTGTAGCGGGGAGCTCCTACGAGCAGTACTTC.

The CDR3 nucleotides are TGTGCCAGCGCCCCCGGAACCTCAGGCGAGCAGTACTTC. Translating it yields CASAPGTSGEQYF. The V and J genes are TRBV7-9 and TRBJ2-7; no reliable D call. In germline, CDR1 is SEHNR, CDR2 FQNEAQ (reference sequence). This CDR3 has 13 residues. V was cut by 8 bases and J by 6 bases, with 17 bases left in between.

V usage is TRBV4-2 and J usage is TRBJ1-5, with D hard to call. CDR3 size: 15 residues. The V end lost 1 base, the J end lost 1 base, and 8 bases lay between the germline ends. Germline values: CDR1 LGHNA, CDR2 YNFKEQ. As DNA, the CDR3 is TGTGCCAGCAGCCAAGCGGCTGGGAGCAATCAGCCCCAGCATTTT. This translates into CASSQAAGSNQPQHF.

This chain connects TRBV30 to TRBJ2-7; perhaps TRBD1 as D (6 bases). This CDR3 region has 12 residues. Germline CDR1 reads GTSNPN; CDR2 reads SVGIG (reference sequence). Trimming shortened V by 1 base and J by 7 bases, and 11 bases separated the two germline ends. The CDR3 DNA follows: TGTGCCTGGAGTGGCCAGGGGATGGAGCAGTACTTC. The encoded protein is CAWSGQGMEQYF. The whole variable domain, remainder taken from reference TRBV30 and TRBJ2-7, is SQTIHQWPATLVQPVGSPLSLECTVEGTSNPNLYWYRQAAGRGLQLLFYSVGIGQISSEVPQNLSASRPQDRQFILSSKKLLLSDSGFYLCAWSGQGMEQYFGPGTRLTVT.

V usage is TRBV9 and J usage is TRBJ1-2; a weak D match, TRBD1 (5 bases). The CDR3 consists of 14 residues. Germline V gives CDR1 SGDLS, CDR2 YYNGEE. The V end was cut by 1 base, the J end by 4 bases, with 11 bases between. Here the CDR3 DNA reads TGTGCCAGCAGCGTACAGGGTCGTGGCTATGGCTACACCTTC. Residues: CASSVQGRGYGYTF.

The chain links TRBV29-1 to TRBJ1-3; D is undetermined. This CDR3 region has 13 residues. V was trimmed by 4 bases and J by 0 bases, leaving 7 bases between them. Germline loops: CDR1 SQVTM, CDR2 ANQGSEA. CDR3 bases: TGCAGCGTTGTAGCTAACTCTGGAAACACCATATATTTT. As protein: CSVVANSGNTIYF.

The chain employs TRBV4-2 and TRBJ1-2; D call uncertain. Germline CDR1 is LGHNA and CDR2 is YNFKEQ. V lost 0 bases and J lost 3, with 8 bases in between. The CDR3 sequence is 14 residues long. The CDR3: CASSQDANDYGYTF. CDR3 DNA sequence: TGTGCCAGCAGCCAAGACGCCAACGACTATGGCTACACCTTC.

The chain has TRBV25-1 and TRBJ2-5; 8 bases are shared with TRBD2. J was trimmed by 1 base and V by 7 bases; bases with no gene match: 11. The germline CDR1 and CDR2 sequences are MGHDK and SYGVNS. CDR3 length: 16 residues. In DNA, the CDR3 is TGTGCCAGCACCCTCCCTGGGCGGGGGGCCCAAGAGACCCAGTACTTC. Amino acids: CASTLPGRGAQETQYF.

The gene calls are TRBV7-3 and TRBJ2-5, with 9 bases aligning to TRBD1. Per germline, CDR1 SGHTA and CDR2 FQGTGA. Trimming removed 5 bases from V and 4 bases from J; junction bases left unmatched: 5. This CDR3 is built from 14 residues. The chain's CDR3 is CASSPGQGSETQYF. In nucleotides, the CDR3 is TGTGCCAGCAGCCCGGGACAGGGATCAGAGACCCAGTACTTC.

This chain links TRBV9 with TRBJ2-7; a possible D gene is TRBD2 (5 bases). Looked up from germline, CDR1 is SGDLS and CDR2 is YYNGEE. Trimming stripped 0 bases from V and 4 bases from J, with 11 bases between. The CDR3 sequence is 14 residues long. The CDR3 sequence is CASSVGGNTYEQYF. CDR3 sequence (DNA): TGTGCCAGCAGCGTAGGAGGGAATACGTACGAGCAGTACTTC.

The chain combines TRBV29-1 with TRBJ2-7; no firm D call. The CDR3 has 13 amino acids. With 0 bases removed from V and 4 bases from J, the gap between germline ends came to 10 bases. The V gene's germline CDR1 is SQVTM and CDR2 ANQGSEA. In DNA form, the CDR3 reads TGCAGCGTTGAAGATCAAGTGGGATACGAGCAGTACTTC. Translation: CSVEDQVGYEQYF.

This sequence joins TRBV4-2 and TRBJ2-6, with D uncertain. This CDR3 has 17 amino acids. Germline V gene lookup returns CDR1 LGHNA and CDR2 YNFKEQ. V lost 0 bases to trimming and J lost 0 bases, with 9 bases between them. The CDR3 reads CASSQDLGLSGANVLTF. The CDR3 DNA sequence: TGTGCCAGCAGCCAAGATCTCGGCCTCTCTGGGGCCAACGTCCTGACTTTC.

CDR3 sequence reads: CASSPTGAYNEQFF. DNA of the CDR3: TGTGCCAGCAGCCCAACTGGGGCCTACAATGAGCAGTTCTTC. The chain uses TRBV7-2 and TRBJ2-1; D remains unclear. V was clipped by 5 bases and J by 2 bases, with 10 bases between them. Germline CDR1 is SGHTA and CDR2 is FQGNSA. The CDR3 loop spans 14 amino acids.

This rearrangement joins TRBV6-5 to TRBJ2-7; D is perhaps TRBD1 (6 bases). The CDR3 length is 13 residues. V gave up 8 bases and J gave up 5 bases, with 16 bases separating them. Germline-derived CDR1 and CDR2 are MNHEY and SVGAGI. CDR3 loop: CASVRFPGDEQYF. In DNA form, the CDR3 reads TGTGCCAGCGTTCGGTTCCCAGGGGACGAGCAGTACTTC.